This TCR beta chain was identified during a study of blood T cell repertoires in COVID-19. CDR3 size: 15 residues. V was clipped by 1 base and J by 4 bases, with 13 bases between them. Germline assignment: CDR1 SGHVS and CDR2 FNYEAQ. Assay: immunoSEQ multiplex PCR; the TCRdb copy retains only in-frame clones and omits some. The data contain fewer than 250,000 clones, around 76% of them singletons. This clone was counted only a few times. Participants came from 20 to 25 US areas, aged roughly 18 to 95 years. This chain connects TRBV7-6 to TRBJ1-1; tentatively, D is TRBD1 (6 bases). The receptor's source is a woman between 45 and 60 years old with acute COVID-19. The sample was PBMCs or T cells enriched from blood (not recorded which). CDR3 region: CASSLDTGSGTEAFF. The DNA of the CDR3 is TGTGCCAGCAGCTTAGATACAGGGTCAGGCACTGAAGCTTTCTTT. Full variable domain (outside the CDR3, taken from reference TRBV7-6 and TRBJ1-1): GAGVSQSPRYKVTKRGQDVALRCDPISGHVSLYWYRQALGQGPEFLTYFNYEAQQDKSGLPNDRFSAERPEGSISTLTIQRTEQRDSAMYRCASSLDTGSGTEAFFGQGTRLTVV.